The entry below gives a single T cell receptor beta chain sequence along with its context. Its target is unknown. Sequencing used immunoSEQ multiplex PCR; TCRdb keeps in-frame clones, though not all of them. This table has about 58,000 clones, 90% appearing once. The donors were part of the validation cohort, which consisted of some 120 subjects and was separate from the first cohort of about 720 subjects. These data belong to a study of cytomegalovirus exposure and HLA in healthy donors. Study-wide background: Later analysis reported that the approximately 130 validation repertoires shared the platform of the roughly 670 first-cohort repertoires.

Study-wide results and limits: Researchers counted around 150 TCR beta chains as cytomegalovirus-associated.

Per the germline V gene, CDR1 is MDHEN and CDR2 is SYDVKM. V trimming: 2 bases; J trimming: 0 bases; junction bases outside the gene matches: 7. The CDR3 contains 16 residues. V and J are TRBV28 and TRBJ2-7; 7 bases are shared with TRBD1. This receptor was identified in a man aged 18-30 years in good health and CMV-seronegative. Sample: PBMCs. The CDR3: CASSLLGTADSYEQYF. CDR3 nucleotides: TGTGCCAGCAGTTTACTAGGGACAGCGGACTCCTACGAGCAGTACTTC.